This entry features one T cell receptor beta chain sequence. Its antigen is undetermined. The data belong to a study of T cell responses to AZD1222 COVID-19 vaccine. Study-level points and caveats: Spike-specific TCR breadth and depth grew following two AZD1222 doses. Among those given AZD1222, only six were seropositive at baseline. Donors in the cohort were predominantly white British and more often female, and clonal diversity was possibly underestimated. In the spike-specific TCR repertoire, nearly half reportedly target unmutated variant regions.

Only in-frame clones appear in the TCRdb table, and some are missing; sequencing was by immunoSEQ multiplex PCR. The data show 90,000 to 95,000 clones, just over 85% seen once. With 6 bases clipped from V and 4 bases from J, the junction kept 10 bases outside the gene matches. There are 15 residues in the CDR3. From germline, CDR1 is MNHEY and CDR2 SMNVEV (reference sequence). This chain links TRBV27 with TRBJ1-1, with 8 nucleotides matching TRBD1. The TCR sequence derives from an adult in good health. Source: peripheral blood, taken on day 0 of AZD1222 vaccination. CDR3 protein: CASRAQQGGGTEAFF. The CDR3 DNA reads TGTGCCAGCAGAGCTCAACAGGGGGGCGGCACTGAAGCTTTCTTT.